This T cell receptor beta chain was identified in a study of T cells in narcolepsy. CDR3 length: 14 residues. V gave up 0 bases and J gave up 4 bases, with 6 bases separating them. Germline CDR1 reads KGHSH; CDR2 reads LQKENI. TCRdb's table, derived via immunoSEQ multiplex PCR, lists solely in-frame clones and lacks some. The sample has 35,000 to 40,000 clones; about 85% are singletons. Sequencing was done on a sample of CD45RA- memory CD4+ T cells from PBMCs. The V gene is TRBV18, the J gene TRBJ2-2; D perhaps matches TRBD2 (5 bases). The clonotype originates from a human donor with narcolepsy. The CDR3 sequence: CASSPPGSTGELFF. CDR3 sequence (DNA): TGTGCCAGCTCACCACCGGGGAGCACCGGGGAGCTGTTTTTT.